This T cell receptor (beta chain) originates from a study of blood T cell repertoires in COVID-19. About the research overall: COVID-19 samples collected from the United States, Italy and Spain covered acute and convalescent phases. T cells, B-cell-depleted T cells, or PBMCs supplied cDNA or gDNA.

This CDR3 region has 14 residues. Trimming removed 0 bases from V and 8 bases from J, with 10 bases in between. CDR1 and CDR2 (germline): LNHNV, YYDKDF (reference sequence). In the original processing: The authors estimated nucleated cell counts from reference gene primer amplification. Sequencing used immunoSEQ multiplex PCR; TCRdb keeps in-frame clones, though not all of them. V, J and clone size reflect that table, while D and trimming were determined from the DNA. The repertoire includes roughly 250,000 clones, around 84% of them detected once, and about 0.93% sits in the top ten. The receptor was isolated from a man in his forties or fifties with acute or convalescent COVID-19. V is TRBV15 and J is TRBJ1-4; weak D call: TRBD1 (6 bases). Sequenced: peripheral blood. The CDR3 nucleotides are TGTGCCACCAGCAGAGACAGGGGCGACGAAAAACTGTTTTTT. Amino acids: CATSRDRGDEKLFF.